There are many counts of the clone carrying this TCR beta chain. These data come from a study of neurological immune-mediated disorders. TCRdb re-derived calls from the 5' RACE reads in MiXCR, one entry per CDR3 protein. The table has 45,000 to 65,000 distinct CDR3 sequences, roughly 4.3% seen once. The clonotype comes from a man aged 50-60 years with multiple sclerosis. The sample was PBMCs.

CDR3 region: CASSLRSSGNNEQFF. The DNA for the CDR3 is TGTGCCAGCAGCTTAAGGTCTAGCGGAAACAATGAGCAGTTCTTC. This chain joins TRBV7-8 and TRBJ2-1; TRBD2 agrees at 7 bases. Trimming at V came to 2 bases and at J to 5 bases, leaving 6 bases not matched to a gene. This CDR3 comprises 15 residues. Germline loops: CDR1 SGHVS, CDR2 FQNEAQ.